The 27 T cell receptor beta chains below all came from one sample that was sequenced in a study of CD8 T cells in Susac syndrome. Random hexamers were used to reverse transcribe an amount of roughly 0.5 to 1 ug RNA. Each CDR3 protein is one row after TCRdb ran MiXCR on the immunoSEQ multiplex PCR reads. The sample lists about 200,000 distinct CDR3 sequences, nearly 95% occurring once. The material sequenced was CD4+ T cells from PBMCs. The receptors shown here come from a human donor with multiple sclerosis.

Here the CDR3 reads CASSVVLGRRTYEQYF. Written as DNA, the CDR3 is TGTGCCAGCAGCGTAGTTTTGGGACGGAGAACCTACGAGCAGTACTTC. The chain joins TRBV9 to TRBJ2-7; D assignment may be TRBD1 or TRBD2 (5 bases each). The CDR3 has 16 amino acids. Trimming took off 0 bases at V and 2 bases at J, with 15 bases between the two ends. Germline CDR1 reads SGDLS; CDR2 reads YYNGEE.

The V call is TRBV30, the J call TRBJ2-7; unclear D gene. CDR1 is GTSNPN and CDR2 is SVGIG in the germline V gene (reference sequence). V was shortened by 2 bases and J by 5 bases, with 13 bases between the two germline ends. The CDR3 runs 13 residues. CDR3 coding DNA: TGTGCCTGGAGTATAGTAATGGTCGACGAGCAGTACTTC. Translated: CAWSIVMVDEQYF. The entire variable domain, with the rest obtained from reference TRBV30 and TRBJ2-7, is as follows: SQTIHQWPATLVQPVGSPLSLECTVEGTSNPNLYWYRQAAGRGLQLLFYSVGIGQISSEVPQNLSASRPQDRQFILSSKKLLLSDSGFYLCAWSIVMVDEQYFGPGTRLTVT.

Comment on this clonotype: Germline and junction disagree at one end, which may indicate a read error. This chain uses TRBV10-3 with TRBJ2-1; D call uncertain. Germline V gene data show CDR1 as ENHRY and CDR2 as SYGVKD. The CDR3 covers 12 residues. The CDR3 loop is CAISESGAAPGF. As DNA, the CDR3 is TGTGCCATCAGTGAGTCCGGAGCCGCACCCGGCTTC.

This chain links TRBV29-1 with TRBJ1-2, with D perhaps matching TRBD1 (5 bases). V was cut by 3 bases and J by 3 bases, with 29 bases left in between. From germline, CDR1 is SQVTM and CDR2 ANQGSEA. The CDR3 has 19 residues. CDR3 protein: CSVDPIPRTSGLKDYGYTF. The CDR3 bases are TGCAGCGTTGATCCCATCCCACGAACCTCGGGGCTAAAGGACTATGGCTACACCTTC.

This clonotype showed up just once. The CDR3 spells CAWGQLNYGYTF. CDR3 nucleotide sequence: TGTGCCTGGGGGCAGCTTAACTATGGCTACACCTTC. V and J are TRBV30 and TRBJ1-2; no definite D call. Germline values: CDR1 GTSNPN, CDR2 SVGIG (reference sequence). Trimming removed 5 bases from V and 1 base from J, with 8 bases in between. The CDR3 runs to 12 residues.

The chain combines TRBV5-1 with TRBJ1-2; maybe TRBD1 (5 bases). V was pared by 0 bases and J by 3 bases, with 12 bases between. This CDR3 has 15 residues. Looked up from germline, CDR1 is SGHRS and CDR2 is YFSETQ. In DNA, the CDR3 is TGCGCCAGCAGCTTGGAGGCAGGGCGGGACTATGGCTACACCTTC. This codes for CASSLEAGRDYGYTF.

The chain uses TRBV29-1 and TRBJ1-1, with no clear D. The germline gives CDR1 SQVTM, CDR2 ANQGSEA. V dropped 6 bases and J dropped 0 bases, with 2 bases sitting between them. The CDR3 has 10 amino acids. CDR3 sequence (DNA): TGCAGCGTCATGAACACTGAAGCTTTCTTT. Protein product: CSVMNTEAFF.

This CDR3 reads CASSPTSGKGSYNEQFF. CDR3 nucleotide sequence: TGTGCCAGCAGTCCCACGAGCGGGAAGGGATCCTACAATGAGCAGTTCTTC. The J gene is TRBJ2-1, the V gene TRBV28, with TRBD2 identical over 7 bases. The CDR3 spans 17 residues. After removal of 5 bases from V and 1 base from J, the junction contained 11 bases not matched to a gene. Germline CDR1 reads MDHEN; CDR2 reads SYDVKM. Variable domain in full (rest from reference TRBV28 and TRBJ2-1): DVKVTQSSRYLVKRTGEKVFLECVQDMDHENMFWYRQDPGLGLRLIYFSYDVKMKEKGDIPEGYSVSREKKERFSLILESASTNQTSMYLCASSPTSGKGSYNEQFFGPGTRLTVL.

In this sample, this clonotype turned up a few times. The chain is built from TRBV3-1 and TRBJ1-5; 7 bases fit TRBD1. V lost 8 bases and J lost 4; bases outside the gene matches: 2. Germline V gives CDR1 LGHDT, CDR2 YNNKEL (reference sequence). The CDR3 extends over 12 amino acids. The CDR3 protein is CASSQGNQPQHF. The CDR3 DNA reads TGTGCCAGCTCACAGGGGAATCAGCCCCAGCATTTT. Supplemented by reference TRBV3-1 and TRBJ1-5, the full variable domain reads DTAVSQTPKYLVTQMGNDKSIKCEQNLGHDTMYWYKQDSKKFLKIMFSYNNKELIINETVPNRFSPKSPDKAHLNLHINSLELGDSAVYFCASSQGNQPQHFGDGTRLSIL.

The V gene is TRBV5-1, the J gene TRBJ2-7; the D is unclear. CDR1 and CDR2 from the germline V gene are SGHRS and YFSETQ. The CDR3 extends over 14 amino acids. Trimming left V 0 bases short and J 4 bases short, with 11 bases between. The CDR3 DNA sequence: TGCGCCAGCAGCTTGGCCTCCGACCCTTACGAGCAGTACTTC. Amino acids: CASSLASDPYEQYF.

The CDR3 nucleotides read TGTGCCAGCAGCTCGCGGGTCTCGGATGGCTACACCTTC. This encodes CASSSRVSDGYTF. J is TRBJ1-2 and V is TRBV9, with D hard to call. With 4 bases removed from V and 6 bases from J, the gap between germline ends came to 13 bases. The germline gives CDR1 SGDLS, CDR2 YYNGEE. The CDR3 loop spans 13 amino acids.

This chain's CDR3 is CSARDVSYEQYF. The CDR3 DNA is TGCAGTGCTAGAGATGTTTCCTACGAGCAGTACTTC. The rearrangement joins TRBV20-1 to TRBJ2-7; no reliable D call. The germline V gene encodes CDR1 DFQATT and CDR2 SNEGSKA (reference sequence). CDR3 length: 12 amino acids. V was shortened by 0 bases and J by 1 base, with 4 bases between the two germline ends.

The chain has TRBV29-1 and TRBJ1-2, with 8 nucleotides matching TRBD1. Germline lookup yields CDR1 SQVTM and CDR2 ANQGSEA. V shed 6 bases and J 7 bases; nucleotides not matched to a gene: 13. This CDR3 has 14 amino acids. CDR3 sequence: CSVGQGFPQSGYTF. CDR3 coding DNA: TGCAGCGTCGGACAGGGATTTCCCCAGTCTGGCTACACCTTC.

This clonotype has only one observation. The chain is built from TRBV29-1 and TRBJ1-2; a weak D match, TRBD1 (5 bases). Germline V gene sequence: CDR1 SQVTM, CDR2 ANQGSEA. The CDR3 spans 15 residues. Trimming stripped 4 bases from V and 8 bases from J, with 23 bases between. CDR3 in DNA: TGCAGCGTTGCCCCCCACCTCCGGCTAGGGGAAGGCTACACCTTC. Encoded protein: CSVAPHLRLGEGYTF.

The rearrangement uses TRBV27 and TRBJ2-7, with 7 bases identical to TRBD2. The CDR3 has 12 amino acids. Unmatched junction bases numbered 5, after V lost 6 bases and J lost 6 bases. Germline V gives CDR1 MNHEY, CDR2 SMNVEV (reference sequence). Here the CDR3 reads CASSGTTGEQYF. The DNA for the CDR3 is TGTGCCAGCAGCGGGACTACCGGCGAGCAGTACTTC.

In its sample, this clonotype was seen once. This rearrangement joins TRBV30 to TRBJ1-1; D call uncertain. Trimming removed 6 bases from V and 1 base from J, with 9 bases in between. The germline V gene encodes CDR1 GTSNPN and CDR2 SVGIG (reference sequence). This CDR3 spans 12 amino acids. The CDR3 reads CACLAGNTEAFF. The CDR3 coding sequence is TGTGCCTGCTTGGCAGGGAACACTGAAGCTTTCTTT.

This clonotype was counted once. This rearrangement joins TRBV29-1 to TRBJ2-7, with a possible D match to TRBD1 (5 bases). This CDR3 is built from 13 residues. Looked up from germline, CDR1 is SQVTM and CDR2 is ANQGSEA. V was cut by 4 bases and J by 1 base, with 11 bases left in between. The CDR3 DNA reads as TGCAGCGTTGGTCAGGGTTCTTCCTACGAGCAGTACTTC. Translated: CSVGQGSSYEQYF.

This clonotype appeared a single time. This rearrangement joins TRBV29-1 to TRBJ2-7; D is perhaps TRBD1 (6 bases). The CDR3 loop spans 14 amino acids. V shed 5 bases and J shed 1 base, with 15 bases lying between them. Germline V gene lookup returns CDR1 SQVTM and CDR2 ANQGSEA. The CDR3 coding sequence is TGCAGCGTTTTACGGGACACCGCATCCTACGAGCAGTACTTC. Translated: CSVLRDTASYEQYF.

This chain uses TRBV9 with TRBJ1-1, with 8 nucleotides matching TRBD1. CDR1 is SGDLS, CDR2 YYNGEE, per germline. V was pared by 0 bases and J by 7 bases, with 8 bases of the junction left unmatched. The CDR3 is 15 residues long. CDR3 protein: CASSVATGGDSEAFF. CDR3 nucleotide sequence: TGTGCCAGCAGCGTAGCTACAGGGGGGGACAGTGAAGCTTTCTTT.

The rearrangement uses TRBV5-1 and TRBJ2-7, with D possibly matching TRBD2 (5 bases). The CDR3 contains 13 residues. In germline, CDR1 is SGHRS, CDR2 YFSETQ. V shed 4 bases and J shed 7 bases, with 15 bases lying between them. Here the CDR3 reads CASSPMSGVEQYF. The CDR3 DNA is TGCGCCAGCAGCCCTATGTCCGGGGTTGAGCAGTACTTC. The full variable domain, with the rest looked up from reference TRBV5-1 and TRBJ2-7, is KAGVTQTPRYLIKTRGQQVTLSCSPISGHRSVSWYQQTPGQGLQFLFEYFSETQRNKGNFPGRFSGRQFSNSRSEMNVSTLELGDSALYLCASSPMSGVEQYFGPGTRLTVT.

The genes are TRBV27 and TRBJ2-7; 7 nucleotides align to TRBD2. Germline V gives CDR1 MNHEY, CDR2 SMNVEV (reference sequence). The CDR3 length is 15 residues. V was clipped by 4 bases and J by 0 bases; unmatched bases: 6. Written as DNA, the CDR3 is TGTGCCAGCAGTTCTCTCGGGGGGAACTCCTACGAGCAGTACTTC. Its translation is CASSSLGGNSYEQYF.

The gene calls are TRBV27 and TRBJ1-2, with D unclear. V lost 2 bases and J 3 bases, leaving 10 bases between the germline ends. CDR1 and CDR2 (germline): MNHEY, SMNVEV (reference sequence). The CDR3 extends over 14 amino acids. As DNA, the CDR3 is TGTGCCAGCAGTTTAAGGTGGGATGACTATGGCTACACCTTC. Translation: CASSLRWDDYGYTF.

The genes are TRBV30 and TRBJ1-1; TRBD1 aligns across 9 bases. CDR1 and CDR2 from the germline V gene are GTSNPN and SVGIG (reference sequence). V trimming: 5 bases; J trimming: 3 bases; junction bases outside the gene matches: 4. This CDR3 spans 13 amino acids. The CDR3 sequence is CAWGRDRDTEAFF. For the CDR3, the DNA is TGTGCCTGGGGCCGGGACAGGGACACTGAAGCTTTCTTT. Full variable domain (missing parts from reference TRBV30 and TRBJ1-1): SQTIHQWPATLVQPVGSPLSLECTVEGTSNPNLYWYRQAAGRGLQLLFYSVGIGQISSEVPQNLSASRPQDRQFILSSKKLLLSDSGFYLCAWGRDRDTEAFFGQGTRLTVV.

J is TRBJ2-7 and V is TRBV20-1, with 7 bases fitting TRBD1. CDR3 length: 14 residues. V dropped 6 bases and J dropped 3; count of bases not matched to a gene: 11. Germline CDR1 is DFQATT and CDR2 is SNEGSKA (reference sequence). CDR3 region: CSADPGTESYEQYF. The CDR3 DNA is TGCAGTGCCGATCCCGGGACAGAGAGCTACGAGCAGTACTTC.

In DNA, the CDR3 is TGTGCCACCAGGAACAGCGGGAACACCTTC. Translated: CATRNSGNTF. V is TRBV15 and J is TRBJ1-2; D remains ambiguous. Germline CDR1 LNHNV, CDR2 YYDKDF (reference sequence). Trimming took off 6 bases at V and 12 bases at J, with 11 bases between the two ends. The CDR3 covers 10 residues.

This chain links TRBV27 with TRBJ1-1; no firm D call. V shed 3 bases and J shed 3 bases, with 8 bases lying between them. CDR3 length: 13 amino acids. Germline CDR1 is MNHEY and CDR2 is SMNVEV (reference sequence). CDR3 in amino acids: CASSFKGHTEAFF. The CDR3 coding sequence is TGTGCCAGCAGTTTCAAGGGTCACACTGAAGCTTTCTTT.

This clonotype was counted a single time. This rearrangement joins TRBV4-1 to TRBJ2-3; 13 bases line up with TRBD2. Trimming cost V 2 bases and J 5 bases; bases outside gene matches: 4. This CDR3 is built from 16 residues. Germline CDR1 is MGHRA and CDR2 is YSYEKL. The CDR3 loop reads CASSQPLAGGGDTQYF. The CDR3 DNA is TGCGCCAGCAGCCAACCACTAGCGGGAGGGGGAGATACGCAGTATTTT.